These T cell receptor beta chains were read from a single sample in a study of pediatric ulcerative colitis. Produced via immunoSEQ multiplex PCR; TCRdb's table is partial and in-frame only. This table has 55,000 to 75,000 clones, approximately 87% appearing once. What was sequenced was blood. Source of these receptors: a boy between 10 and 17 years old with severe ulcerative colitis. CDR3s leave out the opening cysteine and the closing phenylalanine or tryptophan.

TRBJ2-2	TRBV6-4	ASSEGEGRNTGELF
TRBJ2-5	TRBV4-3	ASSQVQGSTQY
TRBJ1-1	TRBV6-5	ASSYTTGTTEAF
TRBJ2-5	TRBV5-1	ASSLPSGSGETQY
TRBJ1-2	TRBV5-1	ASSSIDRNYGYT
TRBJ1-4	TRBV19	ASSIGGQGSEKLF
TRBJ2-5	TRBV7-9	ASSDGRAEETQY
TRBJ2-7	TRBV15	ATSRDVRVERDYEQY
TRBJ2-7	TRBV5-4	ASSLWGQKDEQY
TRBJ2-4	TRBV5-4	ASSPGVGDIQY
TRBJ1-6	TRBV7-8	ASSKDSAYSPLH
TRBJ2-2	TRBV29-1	SVNSAQNTGELF
TRBJ1-2	TRBV6-1	ASSEQASGYT
TRBJ1-4	TRBV13	ASSPRGEEKLF
TRBJ2-3	TRBV7-2	ASSFSQGTITDTQY
TRBJ1-1	TRBV29-1	SARVTEAF
TRBJ2-7	TRBV6-1	ASRSTGASYEQY
TRBJ1-2	TRBV9	ASSVSGTGASGYT
TRBJ2-1	TRBV9	ASSGRGTGGGRNEQF
TRBJ1-2	TRBV6-1	ASSDLYGYT
TRBJ2-5	TRBV7-8	ASSFQGLAGLETQY
TRBJ2-7	TRBV2	ASSDFTSGSYEQY
TRBJ2-7	TRBV13	ASIQRGTGDEQY
TRBJ2-5	TRBV7-9	ASSPRGEKLETQY
TRBJ1-1	TRBV6-4	ASSEGGNTEAF
TRBJ2-5	TRBV11-1	ASSSGLLAGGQETQY
TRBJ2-1	TRBV27	ASSHENNYNEQF
TRBJ1-4	TRBV15	ATSRPGQYNEKLF
TRBJ2-1	TRBV29-1	TTGSLGNEQF
TRBJ2-7	TRBV15	ATSRSPGRAPYEQY
TRBJ2-3	TRBV29-1	SGPQGDTQY
TRBJ2-7	TRBV7-2	ASTETSSYEQY
TRBJ1-1	TRBV6-6	ASSWDRVTNTEAF
TRBJ2-5	TRBV19	ASSTIGGVETQY
TRBJ2-2	TRBV5-1	ASSGTRDRGFWGTGELF
TRBJ1-2	TRBV6-6	ASSAGGNGYT
TRBJ2-7	TRBV5-4	ASSLGTGAYEQY
TRBJ1-1	TRBV14	ASSRSSTEAF
TRBJ1-5	TRBV10-3	AISESDRSNQPQH
TRBJ2-7	TRBV6-4	ASSDSGPSDRSSSYEQY
TRBJ2-1	TRBV12-5	ASGLQGDEQF
TRBJ1-1	TRBV7-9	ASSALQGLNTEAF
TRBJ2-2	TRBV27	ASSSLAGVNTGELF
TRBJ2-1	TRBV7-2	ASSASNEQF
TRBJ2-7	TRBV11-2	ASSSTGVTYEQY
TRBJ2-7	TRBV7-2	ASSPREPTSEQY
TRBJ2-3	TRBV10-1	ASSERPLDTQY
TRBJ2-7	TRBV5-4	ASSLRQSTLYEQY
TRBJ2-7	TRBV15	ATSRVGTVNEQY
TRBJ1-2	TRBV27	ASSFGASNYGYT
TRBJ1-1	TRBV4-1	ASSQEPPGTEAF
TRBJ1-4	TRBV29-1	SVEEWGAGEKLF
TRBJ2-7	TRBV4-2	ASSQDDRGLSEQY
TRBJ2-1	TRBV11-3	ASSPGSNEQF
TRBJ1-5	TRBV2	ASSVAGLSNQPQH